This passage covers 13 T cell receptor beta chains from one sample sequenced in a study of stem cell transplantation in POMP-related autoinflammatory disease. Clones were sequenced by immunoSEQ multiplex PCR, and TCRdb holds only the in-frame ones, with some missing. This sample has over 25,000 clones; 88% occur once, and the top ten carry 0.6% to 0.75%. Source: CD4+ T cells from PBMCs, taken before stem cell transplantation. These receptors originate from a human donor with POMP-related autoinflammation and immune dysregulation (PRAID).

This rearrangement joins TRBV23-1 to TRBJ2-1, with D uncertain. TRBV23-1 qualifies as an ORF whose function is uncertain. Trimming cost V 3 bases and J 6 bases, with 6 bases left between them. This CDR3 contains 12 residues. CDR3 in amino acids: CASSHPANEQFF. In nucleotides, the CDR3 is TGCGCCAGCAGTCACCCCGCCAATGAGCAGTTCTTC.

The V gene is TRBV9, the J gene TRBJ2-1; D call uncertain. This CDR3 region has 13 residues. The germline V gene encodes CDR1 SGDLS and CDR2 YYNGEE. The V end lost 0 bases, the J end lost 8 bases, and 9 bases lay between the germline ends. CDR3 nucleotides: TGTGCCAGCAGCGTAGGTTCCCACGATGAGCAGTTCTTC. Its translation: CASSVGSHDEQFF.

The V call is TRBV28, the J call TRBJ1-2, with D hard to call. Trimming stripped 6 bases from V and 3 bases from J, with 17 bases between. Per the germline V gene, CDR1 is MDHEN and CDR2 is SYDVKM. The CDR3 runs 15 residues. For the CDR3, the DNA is TGTGCCAGCAGACGACGGGCCCGGCAGGACTATGGCTACACCTTC. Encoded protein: CASRRRARQDYGYTF.

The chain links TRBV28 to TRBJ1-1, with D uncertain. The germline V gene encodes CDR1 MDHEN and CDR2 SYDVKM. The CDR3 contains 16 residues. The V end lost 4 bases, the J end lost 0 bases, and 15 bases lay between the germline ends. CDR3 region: CASSSRHVDMNTEAFF. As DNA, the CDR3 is TGTGCCAGCAGTTCCAGACACGTAGACATGAACACTGAAGCTTTCTTT.

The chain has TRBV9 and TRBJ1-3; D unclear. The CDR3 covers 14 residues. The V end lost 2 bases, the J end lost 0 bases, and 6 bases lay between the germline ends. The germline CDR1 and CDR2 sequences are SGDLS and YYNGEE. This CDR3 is CASSVTVSGNTIYF. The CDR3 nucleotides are TGTGCCAGCAGCGTGACCGTCTCTGGAAACACCATATATTTT. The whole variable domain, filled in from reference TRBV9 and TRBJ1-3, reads DSGVTQTPKHLITATGQRVTLRCSPRSGDLSVYWYQQSLDQGLQFLIQYYNGEERAKGNILERFSAQQFPDLHSELNLSSLELGDSALYFCASSVTVSGNTIYFGEGSWLTVV.

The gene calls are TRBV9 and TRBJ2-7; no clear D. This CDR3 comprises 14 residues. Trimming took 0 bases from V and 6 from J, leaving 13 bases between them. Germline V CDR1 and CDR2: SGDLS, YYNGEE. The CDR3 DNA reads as TGTGCCAGCAGCGTAGCCCCCCATATAGGCGAGCAGTACTTC. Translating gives CASSVAPHIGEQYF.

The CDR3 DNA is TGTGCCAGCAGCTTGTGGGACGGAGAAAATGAGCAGTTCTTC. This codes for CASSLWDGENEQFF. The chain employs TRBV5-4 and TRBJ2-1; either TRBD1 or TRBD2 may supply D (5 bases each). CDR3 length: 14 residues. The ends were cut back, 1 base at V and 7 bases at J, with 12 bases in the middle. Germline CDR1 SGHNT, CDR2 YYREEE (reference sequence).

CDR3 sequence (DNA): TGCGCCAGCAGCTTTCGAGCGGGAGAGGTGCCTGAGCAGTTCTTC. It translates to CASSFRAGEVPEQFF. The chain employs TRBV5-1 and TRBJ2-1, with TRBD2 identical over 8 bases. The germline CDR1 and CDR2 sequences are SGHRS and YFSETQ. This CDR3 contains 15 residues. The ends lost 2 bases at V and 9 bases at J; junction bases unmatched: 10.

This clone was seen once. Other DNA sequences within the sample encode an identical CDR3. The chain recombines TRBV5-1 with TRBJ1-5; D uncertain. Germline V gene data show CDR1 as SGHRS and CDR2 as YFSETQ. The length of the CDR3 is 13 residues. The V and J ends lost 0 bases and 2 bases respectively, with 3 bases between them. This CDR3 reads CASSLGRNQPQHF. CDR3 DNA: TGCGCCAGCAGCTTGGGACGCAATCAGCCCCAGCATTTT.

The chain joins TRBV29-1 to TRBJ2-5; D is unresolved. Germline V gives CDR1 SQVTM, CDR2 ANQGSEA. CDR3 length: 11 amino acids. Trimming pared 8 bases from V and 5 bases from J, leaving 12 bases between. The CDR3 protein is CSHYSRETQYF. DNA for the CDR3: TGCAGCCACTATTCACGGGAGACCCAGTACTTC.

CDR3 sequence: CASSVRDGVLNEQFF. The DNA of the CDR3 is TGTGCCAGCAGCGTAAGAGATGGTGTATTGAATGAGCAGTTCTTC. The V and J genes are TRBV9 and TRBJ2-1; D not certain. The CDR3 runs 15 residues. Germline loops: CDR1 SGDLS, CDR2 YYNGEE. V was cut by 1 base and J by 7 bases, with 15 bases left in between.

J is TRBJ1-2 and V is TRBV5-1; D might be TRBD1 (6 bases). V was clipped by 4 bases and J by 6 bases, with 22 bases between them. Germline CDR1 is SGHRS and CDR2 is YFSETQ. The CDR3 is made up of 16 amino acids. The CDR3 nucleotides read TGCGCCAGCAGCCCCACGGAGGGGGGCGCGGGAGATGGCTACACCTTC. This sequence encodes CASSPTEGGAGDGYTF.

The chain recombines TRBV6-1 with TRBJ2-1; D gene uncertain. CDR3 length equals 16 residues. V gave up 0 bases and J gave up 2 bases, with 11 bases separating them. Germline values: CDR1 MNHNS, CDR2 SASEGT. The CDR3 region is CASSEARRRTYNEQFF. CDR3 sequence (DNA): TGTGCCAGCAGTGAAGCGAGGAGAAGGACCTACAATGAGCAGTTCTTC.